The next 5 T cell receptor beta chains were all read from a single sample in a study of a mutant IDH1 vaccine in newly diagnosed glioma. The protocol was immunoSEQ multiplex PCR, while the TCRdb copy is restricted to in-frame clones and leaves out a portion. The table lists around 92,000 clones, approximately 90% of them singletons, with roughly 0.58% in the top ten. Time point denoted: baseline, week 1 (first vaccination visit). Treatment denoted: pre-vaccination baseline after standard-of-care therapy. Material: PBMCs, obtained from a glioma patient treated with radiotherapy, temozolomide or both. The receptors were sampled from a woman aged 45-65 years with glioma.

The V call is TRBV4-2, the J call TRBJ1-4; tentative D call: TRBD1 (5 bases). This CDR3 is 14 amino acids long. Trimming stripped 4 bases from V and 3 bases from J, with 9 bases between. Germline CDR1 and CDR2: LGHNA and YNFKEQ. CDR3 sequence: CASSLDSSNEKLFF. CDR3 bases: TGTGCCAGCAGCCTTGACAGCTCTAATGAAAAACTGTTTTTT.

The chain is built from TRBV10-3 and TRBJ2-1; 9 nucleotides align to TRBD2. CDR1 ENHRY and CDR2 SYGVKD come from the germline V gene. CDR3 size: 16 residues. V shed 6 bases and J 4 bases; nucleotides not matched to a gene: 10. Written as DNA, the CDR3 is TGTGCCATCAGCCGTGACCCTAGCGGGGATTACAATGAGCAGTTCTTC. This gives the protein CAISRDPSGDYNEQFF.

V is TRBV6-6 and J is TRBJ1-3; D may be TRBD1 (5 bases). The germline V gene encodes CDR1 MNHNY and CDR2 SVGAGI (reference sequence). The CDR3 length is 15 residues. Trimming cost V 6 bases and J 0 bases, with 12 bases left between them. As DNA, the CDR3 is TGTGCCAGCAGGGGGACGAGAAACTCTGGAAACACCATATATTTT. Translated, it gives CASRGTRNSGNTIYF.

This clone was recorded only once. This chain links TRBV30 with TRBJ1-2; a weak D match, TRBD1 (6 bases). The CDR3 consists of 13 residues. The germline V and J ends were trimmed by 2 bases and 6 bases, with 13 bases remaining between them. Per the germline V gene, CDR1 is GTSNPN and CDR2 is SVGIG (reference sequence). In DNA form, the CDR3 reads TGTGCCTGGAGTACCGGGACAAGGGATGGCTACACCTTC. This codes for CAWSTGTRDGYTF.

The rearrangement uses TRBV28 and TRBJ2-7; a possible D gene is TRBD2 (6 bases). V was pared by 3 bases and J by 6 bases, with 21 bases between. The CDR3 consists of 16 residues. The germline gives CDR1 MDHEN, CDR2 SYDVKM. DNA of the CDR3: TGTGCCAGCAGTTTTGAGGGGTGGCGGGACCGTCTCGAGCAGTACTTC. It translates to CASSFEGWRDRLEQYF.